This TCR beta chain was retrieved from a study of cytomegalovirus exposure and HLA in healthy donors (dated by TCRdb to the late 2010s). Notes on the research overall: In an earlier analysis of 587 of the donors, approximately 260 Gb of sequence data and 117 million unique TCR beta sequences from about 179 million T cells were reported. An early release that covered roughly 600 HLA-typed donors contained approximately 290 gigabases of sequencing data and 80 million or so unique TCR sequences. Of the approximately 400 genotyped donors, about 80% fell in the genetic ancestry cluster associated with self-reported Caucasian donors. The study aimed to test whether cataloging public T cell receptors could reveal signatures of past pathogen exposure. The T cell repertoires of 550 to 850 subjects were profiled by immunosequencing and related to cytomegalovirus serostatus. Besides the first cohort of approximately 670 subjects, a separate validation cohort made up of about 120 different subjects was used. To predict cytomegalovirus infection status, the study combined high-throughput TCR immunosequencing, statistical association of individual TCRs with disease status, and machine learning. A later analysis re-examined previously published TCR beta repertoires from more than 650 donors and added high-resolution HLA genotyping to investigate patterns of TCR occurrence. In the later analysis, no new phenotypic data were used to find candidate immune exposures; instead, reliance was placed on TCR beta sequences and their occurrence across donors. In an earlier analysis of about 590 of the donors, high-throughput TCR beta sequencing was used to judge whether each TCR beta V gene segment behaved as functional or pseudogenic. Donor age, sex, ethnicity and CMV serostatus were collected together with the repertoire data. A later genetic analysis took genome-wide SNP genotypes for about 55% of the 666 donors and used that subset as a discovery cohort. All discovery cohort repertoires had been generated using a single sequencing platform. HLA typing included class I and class II loci at four-digit resolution. The number of typed donors differed by locus: about 620-640 for A, B, C, DRB1 and DQB1; 500 to 550 for DQA1; around 610 for DPA1; and about 450 for DPB1. Four to six DR-DQ haplotypes were handled as single units for association and clustering, since linkage in the cohort was strong. Across some 400 genotyped donors of the cohort, an average of roughly 250,000 unique TCR beta nucleotide sequences per donor were sequenced, and around 19% of those sequences were non-productive.

Results and caveats for the whole study, not just this receptor: A group of highly shared sequence variants was considered likely to be a technical artifact of the sequencing pipeline. Because HLA typing was missing for some donors at each locus, association tests included only the typed subset. CMV serostatus was the only immune exposure information available for the cohort. A later analysis found that TCR association rates varied across HLA loci, with DRB1 alleles showing the most associated TCRs and HLA-C alleles the fewest. The authors suggested that the approach could potentially be extended to other disease states and immunological phenotypes. The classifier was reported to diagnose cytomegalovirus status with high specificity and sensitivity in both the original and validation cohorts. A further reported finding was that TCR beta sequences accurately predicted the HLA-A and HLA-B alleles for most subjects in the first cohort. Because the 87-base-pair reads could not distinguish some IMGT-functional V segments, including TRBV6-2 and TRBV6-3, those segments were excluded. Linkage disequilibrium might explain the correlated functional status among segregating V segments, but an unknown experimental factor could not be ruled out. Most TCR sequences were observed very rarely across donors, whereas some public TCRs were present in many individuals. A later analysis found that most CMV-associated TCR beta chains appeared HLA-restricted, with HLA associations seemingly driven largely by CMV exposure. This cohort had only TCR beta chains sequenced, and the lack of alpha or paired-chain data limited which features could be detected. In a later analysis, HLA-associated TCR beta chains were found to be more clonally expanded and to have lower generation probabilities than equally common non-associated chains. Compared with the approximately 670-donor mean, donors in an Asian-associated ancestry cluster had fewer N-insertions in productive TCRs, according to a later genetic analysis. A few of the identified cytomegalovirus-associated TCR beta chains were confirmed in vitro to be specific for cytomegalovirus antigens. Because counts were too low, 15 to 20 rarely observed V segments, including chromosome 9 orphons, were excluded from the earlier analysis of 587 of the donors. In a later analysis, over 15,000 TCR beta sequences were associated with specific HLA alleles at a false discovery rate of 0.05. A later genetic analysis associated a missense DCLRE1C variant with V-gene and J-gene trimming of TCR beta chains, and an independent cohort replicated the association. In an earlier analysis of about 540 of the donors, most TCR beta V segments were observed in productive rearrangements about 90% or about 30% of the time, broadly matching IMGT annotations. The study gave a list of under 200 TCR beta chains associated with cytomegalovirus. Assigning TCR associations to individual alleles was difficult when HLA alleles, especially DR and DQ, strongly co-occurred. Several of the top co-occurrence clusters appeared to be linked to parvovirus B19, influenza, CMV and Epstein-Barr virus, according to a later analysis. Roughly uniform sequencing depth across donors was assumed in presence/absence analyses, although this assumption may not hold.

The germline V gene supplies CDR1 SGDLS and CDR2 YYNGEE. The CDR3 has 14 amino acids, counting the end cysteine and phenylalanine. The only DNA kept is the CDR3, 42 bases in frame from the first base. Between the V and J ends, shortened by 0 bases and 6 bases respectively, the junction contains 10 bases. In total, 666 healthy bone marrow donors made up the cohort. At the time of sampling, all cohort members were nominally healthy, though unrecorded immune exposures were likely present. The donor tested CMV seronegative and was one of the 352 seronegative cohort members. A peripheral blood sample was collected from each donor, and TCR beta sequencing was performed on peripheral blood mononuclear cells. Genomic DNA extraction from the blood cell samples was performed with the Qiagen DNeasy Blood Extraction Kit. This clone was seen just once. Its antigen remains undetermined. No quality values exist for individual bases; no much larger clone is one base distant.

Receptor libraries were prepared by the immunoSEQ multiplex PCR assay. For the multiplex PCR, a mixture combining 60 forward primers for TCR Vbeta segments and 13 reverse primers for TCR Jbeta segments was used. A multiplex PCR assay on genomic DNA amplified the CDR3 region of rearranged TCR beta genes. The amplified TCR beta libraries were sequenced on the Illumina HiSeq System as 87-base-pair reads. In the paper's pipeline: Across the roughly 700 repertoires, a later analysis counted tens of millions of unique TCR beta chains, about 10 million of which were shared by at least two donors. To remove PCR and sequencing errors, raw reads were error-corrected and collapsed into unique sequences using a nearest-neighbor algorithm that merged closely related sequences. V, D and J gene segments were assigned by aligning CDR3 sequences to IMGT reference sequences. Each retained sequence needed at least a six-nucleotide match to both a V gene segment and a J gene segment. A rearrangement was called productive if the CDR3 had no stop codons and remained in frame with V and J, and every other rearrangement was called non-productive. Following IMGT convention, CDR3 was defined as the stretch from the second conserved V-encoded cysteine to the conserved J-encoded phenylalanine. The earlier analysis of about 610 of the donors excluded sequences that lacked an unambiguous match to a single V gene segment. An earlier analysis of under 750 of the donors called V segments functional above 56.7% productive rearrangements and segregating when the between-donor standard deviation exceeded 5%. To diagnose cytomegalovirus status from the catalog of TCR beta chain sequences, a statistical classification framework was built. A later analysis assigned V and J genes by comparing TCR nucleotide sequences with IMGT/GENE-DB human TR gene sequences. A later analysis assigned CDR3 sequences and most-parsimonious VDJ recombination scenarios with the TCRdist pipeline. In a later analysis, each TCR beta chain was defined by its CDR3 amino acid sequence together with its V-gene family, and reads without a unique V-gene family were excluded. As a way to deal with suspected cross-contamination and a sequencing artifact, a later analysis dropped 450 to 700 nucleotide sequences that were highly shared and had low generation probability. In a later analysis, a clonal expansion index for each public chain was calculated from normalized within-repertoire ranks of inferred template counts. In a later analysis, generation probabilities were computed with a VDJ recombination model fitted to out-of-frame rearrangements, and the resulting probabilities were checked against IGoR. A later analysis scored TCR-TCR, TCR-HLA and TCR-CMV co-occurrence with hypergeometric tests, applying a repertoire-size bias correction to TCR pairs. In a later analysis, false discovery rates were estimated by permuting HLA or CMV assignments 20 times. In a later analysis, co-occurring TCRs were grouped using DBSCAN, and TCRdist sequence similarity was added for clustering within HLA-allele-positive subsets. Repertoires with fewer than 30,000 or more than 120,000 public chains, plus five repertoires with anomalous nucleotide sharing, were excluded from co-occurrence clustering. TCRdb limited this immuneACCESS table to in-frame rearrangements with V and J called. A share of clones is missing; checked studies link under half to unresolved V genes, and the rest is unexplained. V and J calls and clone size are given by that table; D and trimming were obtained from the DNA. This sample holds about 140,000 clones; about 80% were observed only once. The ten largest clones take up around 2.9% of the sample.

The sequence derives from a female donor in good health and CMV-seronegative. The chain is assembled from TRBV9 and TRBJ2-1, and the D gene may be TRBD2, 6 bases matching. The source material was PBMCs. The CDR3 amino acid sequence is: CASSVAGSSNEQFF. The DNA sequence follows: TGTGCCAGCAGCGTAGCCGGGAGCAGCAATGAGCAGTTCTTC. Where the CDR3 stops, the reference TRBV9 and TRBJ2-1 genes take over; the full variable domain is DSGVTQTPKHLITATGQRVTLRCSPRSGDLSVYWYQQSLDQGLQFLIQYYNGEERAKGNILERFSAQQFPDLHSELNLSSLELGDSALYFCASSVAGSSNEQFFGPGTRLTVL.